Presented here are 9 T cell receptor beta chains from one specimen sequenced in a study of blood T cells in healthy people across ages. The second PCR ran roughly 7 to 12 cycles with a sample-barcoded 5' primer and J-beta primers. TCRdb reprocessed the 5' RACE reads via MiXCR and lists one record per CDR3 protein. This table has fewer than 800,000 distinct CDR3 sequences, under 25% appearing once. Material for sequencing was blood. These receptors all stem from a man aged 65 to 79 in good health.

The sample holds a few counts of this clonotype. The V call is TRBV20-1, the J call TRBJ1-4, with TRBD1 as a possible D gene (5 bases). The CDR3 contains 14 residues. Germline V gene data show CDR1 as DFQATT and CDR2 as SNEGSKA (reference sequence). V shed 6 bases and J shed 5 bases, with 16 bases lying between them. The CDR3 sequence is CSADPGLGNEKLFF. For the CDR3, the DNA is TGCAGTGCGGACCCGGGACTCGGGAATGAAAAACTGTTTTTT.

This clonotype turned up a few times. The gene calls are TRBV12-3 or TRBV12-4 and TRBJ2-5; D remains ambiguous. The DNA end is more similar to TRBJ2-7, so the J call may be wrong. This CDR3 is 12 amino acids long. The CDR3 loop reads CASSPGSHEQYF. CDR3 nucleotides: TGTGCCAGCAGCCCCGGTTCCCACGAGCAGTACTTC.

Turning to this clonotype: The junction shows a germline mismatch at one end, possibly a read error. This chain joins TRBV9 and TRBJ1-1; no reliable D call. The CDR3 consists of 14 residues. CDR1 and CDR2 from the germline V gene are SGDLS and YYNGEE. CDR3 residues: CASSREGMNTGAFF. The CDR3 nucleotides are TGTGCCAGCAGCCGGGAGGGTATGAACACTGGAGCTTTCTTT.

This clonotype was detected a few times. The V and J genes are TRBV6-2 or TRBV6-3 and TRBJ2-7, with D hard to call. CDR3 length: 11 amino acids. V was clipped by 8 bases and J by 4 bases, with 9 bases between them. From germline, CDR1 is MNHEY and CDR2 SVGEGT. CDR3 sequence: CASPEIYEQYF. The CDR3 nucleotides read TGTGCCAGCCCGGAGATTTACGAGCAGTACTTC.

This clonotype was detected only a few times. The rearrangement links TRBV15 to TRBJ2-3, with D possibly matching TRBD1 (7 bases). The CDR3 consists of 21 residues. Germline CDR1 LNHNV, CDR2 YYDKDF (reference sequence). The ends were cut back, 0 bases at V and 5 bases at J, with 30 bases in the middle. The CDR3 DNA is TGTGCCACCAGCAGAGACGTGAATGCGGGGACAGAGGTTATACACAGAGATACGCAGTATTTT. It is translated as CATSRDVNAGTEVIHRDTQYF.

A few counts support this clonotype. The chain carries TRBV6-2 or TRBV6-3 and TRBJ2-5; D may be TRBD1 (6 bases). V was trimmed by 10 bases and J by 5 bases, leaving 14 bases between them. The CDR3 has 12 amino acids. Germline CDR1 and CDR2: MNHEY and SVGEGT. CDR3 protein: CATGVLVETQYF. The CDR3 nucleotides read TGTGCCACAGGGGTACTAGTGGAGACCCAGTACTTC.

In its sample, this clonotype was seen many times. V usage is TRBV5-1 and J usage is TRBJ2-1, with no clear D. The V end lost 0 bases, the J end lost 3 bases, and 7 bases lay between the germline ends. The CDR3 length is 14 residues. Germline V CDR1 and CDR2: SGHRS, YFSETQ. The CDR3 DNA follows: TGCGCCAGCAGCTTGGTGTACAGCTACAATGAGCAGTTCTTC. Its translation is CASSLVYSYNEQFF.

The chain recombines TRBV5-5 with TRBJ2-7; 8 bases line up with TRBD1. The V gene end was trimmed by 1 base and the J gene end by 2 bases; junction bases not matched to a gene: 5. CDR3 length: 15 residues. Germline CDR1 is SGHKS and CDR2 is YYEKEE (reference sequence). The CDR3 sequence: CASSLTLDRAYEQYF. In DNA form, the CDR3 reads TGTGCCAGCAGCTTGACTCTGGACAGGGCCTACGAGCAGTACTTC.

The chain carries TRBV5-1 and TRBJ2-7; D uncertain. Trimming cost V 1 base and J 0 bases, with 8 bases left between them. This CDR3 contains 14 residues. CDR1 and CDR2 from the germline V gene are SGHRS and YFSETQ. Here the CDR3 DNA reads TGCGCCAGCAGCTTGTTGGTAGCCTCCTACGAGCAGTACTTC. Encoded protein: CASSLLVASYEQYF.